The sequence of this T cell receptor beta chain was determined in a study of T cells in Graves' hyperthyroidism and ophthalmopathy. This clonotype was counted many times. The target antigen is unknown. Study results and caveats: The model predicted ophthalmopathy a median roughly six months before onset. Separation of ophthalmopathy from stable hyperthyroidism was achieved by a 13 V-J model.

TCR beta CDR3 regions were amplified from RNA. The primer set for the first-round RT-PCR of the TCR CDR3 was HTBI. MiXCR was run by TCRdb on the multiplex PCR reads, yielding one entry per CDR3 protein. The table records around 270,000 distinct CDR3 sequences, about 19% of them present only once. CDR1 is MGHRA and CDR2 is YSYEKL in the germline V gene. The CDR3 is 15 amino acids. V lost 0 bases and J 0 bases, leaving 7 bases between the germline ends. With duration under 3 months, ophthalmopathy was active: Clinical Activity Score at least 3, NOSPECS at least 4. 9 to 10 ml fresh peripheral blood yielded the PBMCs.

The rearrangement uses TRBV4-1 and TRBJ2-3, with D uncertain. This receptor was obtained from a man in his forties or fifties with Graves' ophthalmopathy. Input material: blood. The CDR3 DNA is TGCGCCAGCAGCCAAGACACAGCGAGCACAGATACGCAGTATTTT. Its protein product is CASSQDTASTDTQYF.